This is a list of T cell receptor beta chains from one sample in a study of T-cell reconstitution after alpha-beta-depleted transplantation in children. From the PCR reads, TCRdb called clonotypes with MiXCR, one entry per CDR3 protein. The table records over 85,000 distinct CDR3 sequences, 9% to 12% of them present only once. Sequencing was performed on PBMCs from the stem cell graft donor, taken from the stem cell graft. These receptors were collected from a human donor who donated a stem cell graft to a child with acute lymphoblastic leukemia. CDR3s include the opening cysteine and the closing phenylalanine or tryptophan. The D gene is left open where the match is weak. Rows give clone size only sometimes, using once, few, many, or a class for an expanded clone.

D: -; size: many; J: TRBJ2-3; V: TRBV20-1; length: 15; CDR3: CSAAWRDWNTDTQYF; DNA: TGCAGTGCTGCCTGGCGGGATTGGAACACAGATACGCAGTATTTT
D: -; size: many; J: TRBJ2-7; V: TRBV28; length: 16; CDR3: CASSLQPGQNYYEQYF; DNA: TGTGCCAGCAGTTTACAGCCGGGACAAAACTACTACGAGCAGTACTTC
D: -; size: many; J: TRBJ2-1; V: TRBV20-1; length: 16; CDR3: CSASNDGLISYNEQFF; DNA: TGCAGTGCTAGTAATGATGGCTTGATTTCCTACAATGAGCAGTTCTTC
D: -; size: many; J: TRBJ2-5; V: TRBV24-1; length: 17; CDR3: CATSADSSGTVGGTQYF; DNA: TGTGCCACCAGCGCCGATTCTTCCGGGACCGTAGGCGGGACCCAGTACTTC
D: TRBD2; size: many; J: TRBJ2-7; V: TRBV27; length: 14; CDR3: CASSLAGPDYEQYF; DNA: TGTGCCAGCAGCCTAGCGGGGCCCGACTACGAGCAGTACTTC
D: -; size: many; J: TRBJ2-7; V: TRBV9; length: 13; CDR3: CASSPLPVDEQYF; DNA: TGTGCCAGCAGCCCACTCCCGGTAGACGAGCAGTACTTC
D: -; size: many; J: TRBJ2-5; V: TRBV11-3; length: 16; CDR3: CASSLGGTTQDGTQYF; DNA: TGTGCCAGCAGCCTAGGAGGGACCACCCAAGATGGGACCCAGTACTTC
D: -; size: -; J: TRBJ1-2; V: TRBV19; length: 15; CDR3: CASSGELGRNYGYTF; DNA: TGTGCCAGTAGTGGCGAGTTGGGGCGTAACTATGGCTACACCTTC
D: -; size: many; J: TRBJ1-2; V: TRBV5-4; length: 12; CDR3: CASSYGQYGYTF; DNA: TGTGCCAGCAGTTATGGACAGTATGGCTACACCTTC
D: TRBD2; size: many; J: TRBJ2-1; V: TRBV5-1; length: 15; CDR3: CASSSSSGTYNEQFF; DNA: TGCGCCAGCAGCTCATCTAGCGGAACCTACAATGAGCAGTTCTTC
D: -; size: many; J: TRBJ2-7; V: TRBV6-5; length: 11; CDR3: CASSDPYEQYF; DNA: TGTGCCAGCAGTGACCCCTACGAGCAGTACTTC
D: -; size: many; J: TRBJ1-1; V: TRBV7-8; length: 13; CDR3: CASSSKSGFEAFF; DNA: TGTGCCAGCAGCTCTAAATCCGGATTTGAAGCTTTCTTT
D: -; size: -; J: TRBJ1-2; V: TRBV18; length: 15; CDR3: CASSPPNRENYGYTF; DNA: TGTGCCAGCTCACCACCGAACAGGGAGAACTATGGCTACACCTTC
D: TRBD2; size: many; J: TRBJ2-3; V: TRBV20-1; length: 17; CDR3: CSARDLGLAGGSDTQYF; DNA: TGCAGTGCTAGAGATCTCGGACTAGCGGGAGGTTCGGATACGCAGTATTTT
D: -; size: many; J: TRBJ1-1; V: TRBV18; length: 16; CDR3: CASSRPRQAGNTEAFF; DNA: TGTGCCAGCTCACGCCCTAGACAGGCGGGGAACACTGAAGCTTTCTTT
D: -; size: many; J: TRBJ1-1; V: TRBV9; length: 15; CDR3: CASSPRVGPDTEAFF; DNA: TGTGCCAGCAGCCCTCGTGTGGGGCCGGACACTGAAGCTTTCTTT
D: TRBD2; size: -; J: TRBJ2-3; V: TRBV20-1; length: 16; CDR3: CSATPGLAGGPDTQYF; DNA: TGCAGTGCCACTCCCGGACTAGCGGGAGGGCCAGATACGCAGTATTTT
D: -; size: many; J: TRBJ2-6; V: TRBV6-1; length: 14; CDR3: CASRALSGANVLTF; DNA: TGTGCCAGCAGGGCACTATCTGGGGCCAACGTCCTGACTTTC
D: TRBD2; size: many; J: TRBJ2-3; V: TRBV12-3/TRBV12-4; length: 17; CDR3: CASSRSGTSGSGDTQYF; DNA: TGTGCCAGCAGTCGATCCGGGACTAGCGGTAGCGGAGATACGCAGTATTTT
D: -; size: many; J: TRBJ1-1; V: TRBV7-9; length: 14; CDR3: CASSGRTANTEAFF; DNA: TGTGCCAGCAGCGGCCGGACGGCGAACACTGAAGCTTTCTTT
D: -; size: many; J: TRBJ1-1; V: TRBV7-9; length: 15; CDR3: CASSLVVVENTEAFF; DNA: TGTGCCAGCAGCTTAGTGGTCGTTGAGAACACTGAAGCTTTCTTT
D: -; size: -; J: TRBJ2-7; V: TRBV7-6; length: 15; CDR3: CASSHDLGLAYEQYF; DNA: TGTGCCAGCAGCCACGACCTTGGGCTCGCCTACGAGCAGTACTTC
D: -; size: many; J: TRBJ2-7; V: TRBV20-1; length: 13; CDR3: CSAPPVSSYEQYF; DNA: TGCAGTGCCCCCCCAGTATCCTCCTACGAGCAGTACTTC
D: -; size: many; J: TRBJ2-3; V: TRBV5-6; length: 16; CDR3: CASSFPVRSRTDTQYF; DNA: TGTGCCAGCAGCTTCCCCGTAAGGAGCCGCACAGATACGCAGTATTTT
D: -; size: many; J: TRBJ2-7; V: TRBV2; length: 12; CDR3: CASSEANYEQYF; DNA: TGTGCCAGCAGTGAAGCGAATTACGAGCAGTACTTC
D: -; size: many; J: TRBJ2-5; V: TRBV29-1; length: 11; CDR3: CSVGTAETQYF; DNA: TGCAGCGTTGGTACCGCAGAGACCCAGTACTTC
D: -; size: many; J: TRBJ2-2; V: TRBV28; length: 13; CDR3: CASSLQPTGELFF; DNA: TGTGCCAGCAGTCTTCAACCCACCGGGGAGCTGTTTTTT
D: -; size: few; J: TRBJ1-3; V: TRBV30; length: 13; CDR3: CAWSVFGGNTIYF; DNA: TGTGCCTGGAGTGTATTCGGGGGAAACACCATATATTTT
D: TRBD1; size: many; J: TRBJ1-1; V: TRBV20-1; length: 15; CDR3: CSANHPGGSNTEAFF; DNA: TGCAGTGCTAACCATCCAGGGGGATCGAACACTGAAGCTTTCTTT
D: -; size: many; J: TRBJ2-3; V: TRBV10-3; length: 17; CDR3: CAVEGGQESGGPDTQYF; DNA: TGTGCCGTCGAGGGAGGACAGGAATCTGGCGGCCCAGATACGCAGTATTTT
D: -; size: many; J: TRBJ2-5; V: TRBV5-1; length: 13; CDR3: CASSLPVSETQYF; DNA: TGCGCCAGCAGCTTGCCTGTATCCGAGACCCAGTACTTC
D: -; size: many; J: TRBJ2-5; V: TRBV7-9; length: 13; CDR3: CASSRTDQETQYF; DNA: TGTGCCAGCAGCCGGACAGACCAAGAGACCCAGTACTTC
D: TRBD2; size: many; J: TRBJ2-3; V: TRBV29-1; length: 15; CDR3: CSVEGLPTGTDTQYF; DNA: TGCAGCGTTGAGGGACTACCGACCGGCACAGATACGCAGTATTTT
D: TRBD2; size: many; J: TRBJ2-7; V: TRBV25-1; length: 15; CDR3: CASSLTWGGSYEQYF; DNA: TGTGCCAGCAGTTTAACCTGGGGGGGATCCTACGAGCAGTACTTC
D: -; size: few; J: TRBJ2-4; V: TRBV13; length: 14; CDR3: CASSRASSLNIQYF; DNA: TGTGCCAGCTCAAGGGCATCCTCCCTAAACATTCAGTACTTC
D: TRBD1; size: many; J: TRBJ2-7; V: TRBV12-3/TRBV12-4; length: 14; CDR3: CASSLGQGPYEQYF; DNA: TGTGCCAGCAGTTTGGGACAGGGCCCCTACGAGCAGTACTTC
D: -; size: many; J: TRBJ2-5; V: TRBV7-9; length: 11; CDR3: CASSSQETQYF; DNA: TGTGCCAGCAGCTCCCAAGAGACCCAGTACTTC
D: TRBD2; size: many; J: TRBJ2-7; V: TRBV5-1; length: 14; CDR3: CASTRAGNSYEQYF; DNA: TGCGCCAGCACCAGAGCGGGAAACTCCTACGAGCAGTACTTC
D: TRBD1; size: -; J: TRBJ1-6; V: TRBV5-1; length: 21; CDR3: CASSQPSTGTGLSSYNSPLHF; DNA: TGCGCCAGCAGCCAGCCATCGACCGGGACAGGGCTAAGCTCCTATAATTCACCCCTCCACTTT
D: TRBD2; size: many; J: TRBJ2-5; V: TRBV6-2/TRBV6-3; length: 18; CDR3: CASSATGLAGAREETQYF; DNA: TGTGCCAGCAGTGCGACCGGACTAGCGGGGGCCAGGGAAGAGACCCAGTACTTC
D: TRBD2; size: many; J: TRBJ2-7; V: TRBV7-2; length: 15; CDR3: CASSPGTSGTYEQYF; DNA: TGTGCCAGCAGCCCAGGGACTAGCGGGACCTACGAGCAGTACTTC
D: -; size: many; J: TRBJ1-2; V: TRBV5-1; length: 15; CDR3: CASTVTAGHRYGYTF; DNA: TGCGCCAGCACCGTCACCGCGGGACACCGCTATGGCTACACCTTC
D: -; size: -; J: TRBJ1-4; V: TRBV4-1; length: 16; CDR3: CASSQMQGGSNEKLFF; DNA: TGCGCCAGCAGCCAAATGCAGGGAGGGTCTAATGAAAAACTGTTTTTT
D: -; size: many; J: TRBJ1-5; V: TRBV27; length: 15; CDR3: CASSLRGARNQPQHF; DNA: TGTGCCAGCAGTTTACGGGGGGCGCGTAATCAGCCCCAGCATTTT
D: -; size: many; J: TRBJ2-6; V: TRBV20-1; length: 12; CDR3: CSALQVPSVLTF; DNA: TGCAGTGCCTTACAGGTCCCCAGCGTCCTGACTTTC
D: TRBD1; size: many; J: TRBJ1-1; V: TRBV29-1; length: 14; CDR3: CSHRTGGKDTEAFF; DNA: TGCAGCCACCGGACAGGGGGGAAGGACACTGAAGCTTTCTTT
D: TRBD1; size: many; J: TRBJ1-4; V: TRBV7-2; length: 16; CDR3: CASSTTGRTTNEKLFF; DNA: TGTGCCAGCAGCACGACAGGGCGCACAACTAATGAAAAACTGTTTTTT
D: -; size: many; J: TRBJ1-2; V: TRBV5-1; length: 15; CDR3: CASSLVKEGLRGYTF; DNA: TGCGCCAGCAGCTTGGTGAAAGAGGGACTGAGGGGCTACACCTTC
D: TRBD1; size: many; J: TRBJ1-1; V: TRBV6-5; length: 14; CDR3: CASSYWGQDTEAFF; DNA: TGTGCCAGCAGTTACTGGGGACAGGACACTGAAGCTTTCTTT
D: TRBD2; size: many; J: TRBJ2-3; V: TRBV5-1; length: 19; CDR3: CASSLGTSGGATGADTQYF; DNA: TGCGCCAGCAGCCTTGGGACTAGCGGGGGGGCGACCGGGGCAGATACGCAGTATTTT
D: TRBD1; size: many; J: TRBJ2-2; V: TRBV5-1; length: 17; CDR3: CASTPDRGIRNTGELFF; DNA: TGCGCCAGCACCCCGGACAGGGGAATTAGGAACACCGGGGAGCTGTTTTTT
D: -; size: many; J: TRBJ1-2; V: TRBV18; length: 14; CDR3: CASSPTVSNYGYTF; DNA: TGTGCCAGCTCACCAACGGTGTCTAACTATGGCTACACCTTC
D: -; size: many; J: TRBJ1-6; V: TRBV6-5; length: 15; CDR3: CASSWGWQGDSPLHF; DNA: TGTGCCAGCAGTTGGGGATGGCAGGGCGATTCACCCCTCCACTTT